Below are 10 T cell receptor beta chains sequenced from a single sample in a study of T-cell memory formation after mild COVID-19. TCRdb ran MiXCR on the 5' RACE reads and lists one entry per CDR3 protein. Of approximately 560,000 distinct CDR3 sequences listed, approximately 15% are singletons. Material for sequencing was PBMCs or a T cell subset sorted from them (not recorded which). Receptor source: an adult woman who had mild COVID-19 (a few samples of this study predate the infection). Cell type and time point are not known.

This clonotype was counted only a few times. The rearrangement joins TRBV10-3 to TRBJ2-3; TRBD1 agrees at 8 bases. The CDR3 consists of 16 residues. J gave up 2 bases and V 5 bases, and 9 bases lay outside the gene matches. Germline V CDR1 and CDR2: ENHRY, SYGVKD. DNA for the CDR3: TGTGCCATCAGTTACGCCGGGACAGGCGACACAGATACGCAGTATTTT. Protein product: CAISYAGTGDTDTQYF.

Here the CDR3 reads CASSLAGSAAEAFF. Written as DNA, the CDR3 is TGTGCCAGCAGCTTAGCAGGGTCAGCGGCGGAAGCTTTCTTT. V and J are TRBV7-9 and TRBJ1-1; D ambiguous. CDR1 and CDR2 (germline): SEHNR, FQNEAQ (reference sequence). V lost 0 bases, J lost 8 bases, and 13 bases lay in between. This CDR3 has 14 residues.

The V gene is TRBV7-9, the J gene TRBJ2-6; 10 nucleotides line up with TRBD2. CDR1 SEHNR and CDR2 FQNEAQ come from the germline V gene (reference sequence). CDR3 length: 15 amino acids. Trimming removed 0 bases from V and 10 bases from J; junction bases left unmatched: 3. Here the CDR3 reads CASSLAGLAANVLTF. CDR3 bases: TGTGCCAGCAGCTTAGCCGGACTAGCGGCGAACGTCCTGACTTTC.

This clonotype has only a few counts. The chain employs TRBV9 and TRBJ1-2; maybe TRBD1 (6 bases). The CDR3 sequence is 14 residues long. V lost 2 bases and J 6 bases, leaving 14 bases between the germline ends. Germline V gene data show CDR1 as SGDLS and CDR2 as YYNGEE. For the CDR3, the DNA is TGTGCCAGCAGCGTTGAAATGGACAGTCATGGCTACACCTTC. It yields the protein CASSVEMDSHGYTF.

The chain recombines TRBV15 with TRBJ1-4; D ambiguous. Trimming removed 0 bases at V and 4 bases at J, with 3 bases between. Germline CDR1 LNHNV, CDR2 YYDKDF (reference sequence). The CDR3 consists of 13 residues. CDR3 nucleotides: TGTGCCACCAGCAGAGATGGTAATGAAAAACTGTTTTTT. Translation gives CATSRDGNEKLFF.

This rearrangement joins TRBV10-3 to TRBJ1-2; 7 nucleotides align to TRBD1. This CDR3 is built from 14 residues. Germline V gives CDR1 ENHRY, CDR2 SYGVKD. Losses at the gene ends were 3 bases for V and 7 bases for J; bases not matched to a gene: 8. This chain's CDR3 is CAISDNRDRPGYTF. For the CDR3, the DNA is TGTGCCATCAGTGATAACAGGGACAGACCTGGCTACACCTTC.

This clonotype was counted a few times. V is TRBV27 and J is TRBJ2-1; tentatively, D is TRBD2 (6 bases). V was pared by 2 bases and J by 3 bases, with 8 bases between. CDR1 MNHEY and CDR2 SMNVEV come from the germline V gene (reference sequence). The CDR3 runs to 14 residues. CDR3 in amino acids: CASSLRGLYNEQFF. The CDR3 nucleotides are TGTGCCAGCAGTTTAAGGGGACTCTACAATGAGCAGTTCTTC.

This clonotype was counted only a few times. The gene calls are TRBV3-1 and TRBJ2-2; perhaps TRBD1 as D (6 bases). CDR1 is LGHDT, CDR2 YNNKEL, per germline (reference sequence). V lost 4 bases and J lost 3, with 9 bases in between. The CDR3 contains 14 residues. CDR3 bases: TGTGCCAGCAGCCCCGAGGGGGACACCGGGGAGCTGTTTTTT. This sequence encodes CASSPEGDTGELFF.

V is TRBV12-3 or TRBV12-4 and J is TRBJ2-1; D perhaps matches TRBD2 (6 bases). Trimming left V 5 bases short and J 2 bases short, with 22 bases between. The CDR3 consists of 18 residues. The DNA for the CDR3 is TGTGCCAGCAGTCTACTCAAATGGGGCGGCGGGACCTACAATGAGCAGTTCTTC. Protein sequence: CASSLLKWGGGTYNEQFF.

CDR3 protein: CASSLATSGETQYF. The CDR3 DNA reads as TGCGCCAGCAGCTTGGCCACTAGCGGGGAGACCCAGTACTTC. The V gene is TRBV5-1, the J gene TRBJ2-5, with 9 bases lining up with TRBD2. Germline CDR1 and CDR2: SGHRS and YFSETQ. J gave up 5 bases and V 0 bases, and 2 bases lay outside the gene matches. CDR3 length: 14 amino acids.